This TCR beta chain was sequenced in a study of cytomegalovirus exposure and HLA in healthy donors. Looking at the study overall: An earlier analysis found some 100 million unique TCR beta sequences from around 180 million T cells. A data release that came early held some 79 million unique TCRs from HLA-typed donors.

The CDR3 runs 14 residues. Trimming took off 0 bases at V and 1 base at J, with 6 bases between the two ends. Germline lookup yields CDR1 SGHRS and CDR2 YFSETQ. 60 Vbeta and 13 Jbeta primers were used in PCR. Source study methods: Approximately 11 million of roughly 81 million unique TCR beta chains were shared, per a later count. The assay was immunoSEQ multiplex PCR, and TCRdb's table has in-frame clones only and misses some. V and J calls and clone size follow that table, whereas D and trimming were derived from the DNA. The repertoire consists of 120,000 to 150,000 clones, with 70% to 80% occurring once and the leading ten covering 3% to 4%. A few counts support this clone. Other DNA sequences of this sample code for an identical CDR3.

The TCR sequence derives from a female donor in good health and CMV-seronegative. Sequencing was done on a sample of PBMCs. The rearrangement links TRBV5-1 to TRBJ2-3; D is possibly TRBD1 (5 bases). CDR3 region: CASSLGGGTDTQYF. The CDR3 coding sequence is TGCGCCAGCAGCTTGGGGGGCGGCACAGATACGCAGTATTTT.